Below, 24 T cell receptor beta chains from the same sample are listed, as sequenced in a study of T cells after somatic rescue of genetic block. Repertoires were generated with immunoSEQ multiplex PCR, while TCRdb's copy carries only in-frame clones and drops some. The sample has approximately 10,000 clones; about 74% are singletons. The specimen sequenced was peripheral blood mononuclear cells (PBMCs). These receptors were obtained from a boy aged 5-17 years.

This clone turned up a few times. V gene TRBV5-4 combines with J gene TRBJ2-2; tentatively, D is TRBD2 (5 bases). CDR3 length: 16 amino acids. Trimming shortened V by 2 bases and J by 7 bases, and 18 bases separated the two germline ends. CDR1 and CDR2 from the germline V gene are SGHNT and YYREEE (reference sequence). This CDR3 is CASSFRGPGKVGELFF. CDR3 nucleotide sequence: TGTGCCAGCAGCTTCCGGGGTCCGGGGAAAGTCGGGGAGCTGTTTTTT.

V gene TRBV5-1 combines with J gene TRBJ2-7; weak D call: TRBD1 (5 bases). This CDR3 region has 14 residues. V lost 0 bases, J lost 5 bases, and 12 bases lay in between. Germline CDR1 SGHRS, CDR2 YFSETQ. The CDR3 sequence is CASSLAGHPNEQYF. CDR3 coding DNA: TGCGCCAGCAGCTTGGCCGGACACCCTAACGAGCAGTACTTC.

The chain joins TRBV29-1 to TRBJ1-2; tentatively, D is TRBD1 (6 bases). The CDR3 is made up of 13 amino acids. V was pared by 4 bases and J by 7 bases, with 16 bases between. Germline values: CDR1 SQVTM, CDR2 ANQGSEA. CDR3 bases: TGCAGCGTTGGAGGGGGATCCCAGCCTGGCTACACCTTC. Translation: CSVGGGSQPGYTF.

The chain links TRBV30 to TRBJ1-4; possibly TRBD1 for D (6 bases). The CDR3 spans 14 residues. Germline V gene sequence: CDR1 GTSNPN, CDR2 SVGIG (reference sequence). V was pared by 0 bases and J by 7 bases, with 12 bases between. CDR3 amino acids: CAWSVRGAGEKLFF. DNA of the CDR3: TGTGCCTGGAGTGTAAGGGGGGCAGGTGAAAAACTGTTTTTT. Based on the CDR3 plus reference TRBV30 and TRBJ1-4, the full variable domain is SQTIHQWPATLVQPVGSPLSLECTVEGTSNPNLYWYRQAAGRGLQLLFYSVGIGQISSEVPQNLSASRPQDRQFILSSKKLLLSDSGFYLCAWSVRGAGEKLFFGSGTQLSVL.

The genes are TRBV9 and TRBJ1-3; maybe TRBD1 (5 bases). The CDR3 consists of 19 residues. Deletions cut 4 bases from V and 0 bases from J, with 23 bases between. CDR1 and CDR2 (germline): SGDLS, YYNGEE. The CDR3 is CASSSFPPSGARSGNTIYF. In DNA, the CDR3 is TGTGCCAGCAGCTCGTTTCCTCCCTCTGGGGCCCGCTCTGGAAACACCATATATTTT. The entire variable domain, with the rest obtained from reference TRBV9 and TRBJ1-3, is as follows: DSGVTQTPKHLITATGQRVTLRCSPRSGDLSVYWYQQSLDQGLQFLIQYYNGEERAKGNILERFSAQQFPDLHSELNLSSLELGDSALYFCASSSFPPSGARSGNTIYFGEGSWLTVV.

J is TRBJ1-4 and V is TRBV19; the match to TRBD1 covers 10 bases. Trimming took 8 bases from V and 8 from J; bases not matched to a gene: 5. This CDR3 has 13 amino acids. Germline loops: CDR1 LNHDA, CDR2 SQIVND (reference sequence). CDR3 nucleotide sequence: TGTGCCAGTGCCCGGGGACAGGGGGAAAAACTGTTTTTT. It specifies CASARGQGEKLFF.

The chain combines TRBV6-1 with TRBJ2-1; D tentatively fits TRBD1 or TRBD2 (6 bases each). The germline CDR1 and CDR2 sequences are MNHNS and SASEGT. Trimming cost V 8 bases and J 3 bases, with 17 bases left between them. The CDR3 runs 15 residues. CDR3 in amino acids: CASLVTGTLYNEQFF. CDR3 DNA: TGTGCCAGCCTTGTTACAGGGACTCTCTACAATGAGCAGTTCTTC.

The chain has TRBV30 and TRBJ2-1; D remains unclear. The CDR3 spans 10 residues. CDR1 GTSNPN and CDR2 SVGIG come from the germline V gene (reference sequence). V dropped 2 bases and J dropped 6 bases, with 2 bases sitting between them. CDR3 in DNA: TGTGCCTGGAGTATCAATGAGCAGTTCTTC. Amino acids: CAWSINEQFF.

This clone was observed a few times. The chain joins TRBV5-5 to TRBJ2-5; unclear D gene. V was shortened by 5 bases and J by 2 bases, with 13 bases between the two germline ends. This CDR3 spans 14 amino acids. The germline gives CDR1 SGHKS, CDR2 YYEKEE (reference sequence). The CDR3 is CASRPTATQETQYF. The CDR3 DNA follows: TGTGCCAGCAGGCCTACAGCCACTCAAGAGACCCAGTACTTC.

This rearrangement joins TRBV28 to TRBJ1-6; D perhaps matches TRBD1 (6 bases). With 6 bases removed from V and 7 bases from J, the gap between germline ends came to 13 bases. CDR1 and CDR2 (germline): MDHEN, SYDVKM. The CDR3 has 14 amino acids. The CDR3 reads CASRGGGFNSPLHF. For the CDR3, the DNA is TGTGCCAGCAGAGGGGGAGGGTTCAATTCACCCCTCCACTTT.

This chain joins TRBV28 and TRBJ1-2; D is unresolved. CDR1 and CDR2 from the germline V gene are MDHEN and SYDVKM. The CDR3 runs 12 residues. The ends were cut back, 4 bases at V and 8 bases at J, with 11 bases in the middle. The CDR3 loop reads CASSSTVGGYTF. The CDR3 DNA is TGTGCCAGCAGTTCGACGGTGGGCGGCTACACCTTC.

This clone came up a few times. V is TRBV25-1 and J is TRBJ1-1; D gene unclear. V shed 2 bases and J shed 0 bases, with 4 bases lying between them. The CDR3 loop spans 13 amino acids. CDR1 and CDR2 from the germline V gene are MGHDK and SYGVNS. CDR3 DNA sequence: TGTGCCAGCAGTGAACCCATGAACACTGAAGCTTTCTTT. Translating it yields CASSEPMNTEAFF. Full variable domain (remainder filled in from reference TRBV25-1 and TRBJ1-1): EADIYQTPRYLVIGTGKKITLECSQTMGHDKMYWYQQDPGMELHLIHYSYGVNSTEKGDLSSESTVSRIRTEHFPLTLESARPSHTSQYLCASSEPMNTEAFFGQGTRLTVV.

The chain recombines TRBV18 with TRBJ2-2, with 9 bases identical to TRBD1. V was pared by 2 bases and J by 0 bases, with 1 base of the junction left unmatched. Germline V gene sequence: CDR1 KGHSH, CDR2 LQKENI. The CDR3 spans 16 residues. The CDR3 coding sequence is TGTGCCAGCTCACCAGGACAGGGGCCGAACACCGGGGAGCTGTTTTTT. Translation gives CASSPGQGPNTGELFF.

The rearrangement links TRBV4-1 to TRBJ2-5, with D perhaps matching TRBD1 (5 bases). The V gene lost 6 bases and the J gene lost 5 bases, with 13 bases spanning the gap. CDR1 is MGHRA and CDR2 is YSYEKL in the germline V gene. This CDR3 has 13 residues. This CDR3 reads CASSPQGLETQYF. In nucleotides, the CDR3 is TGCGCCAGCAGTCCCCAGGGTTTGGAGACCCAGTACTTC.

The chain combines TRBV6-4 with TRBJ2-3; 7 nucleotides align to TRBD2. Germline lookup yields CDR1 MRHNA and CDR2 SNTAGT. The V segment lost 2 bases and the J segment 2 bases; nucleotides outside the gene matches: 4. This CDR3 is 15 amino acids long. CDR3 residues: CASSDEGLITDTQYF. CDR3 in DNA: TGTGCCAGCAGTGACGAGGGACTAATCACAGATACGCAGTATTTT.

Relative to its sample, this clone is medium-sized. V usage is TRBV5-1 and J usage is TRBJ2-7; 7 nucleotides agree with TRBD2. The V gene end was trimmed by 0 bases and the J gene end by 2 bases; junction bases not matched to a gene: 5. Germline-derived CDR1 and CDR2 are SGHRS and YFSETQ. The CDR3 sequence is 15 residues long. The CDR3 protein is CASSLGLADAYEQYF. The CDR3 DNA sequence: TGCGCCAGCAGCTTGGGACTAGCAGATGCCTACGAGCAGTACTTC. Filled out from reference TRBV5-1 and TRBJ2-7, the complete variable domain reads KAGVTQTPRYLIKTRGQQVTLSCSPISGHRSVSWYQQTPGQGLQFLFEYFSETQRNKGNFPGRFSGRQFSNSRSEMNVSTLELGDSALYLCASSLGLADAYEQYFGPGTRLTVT.

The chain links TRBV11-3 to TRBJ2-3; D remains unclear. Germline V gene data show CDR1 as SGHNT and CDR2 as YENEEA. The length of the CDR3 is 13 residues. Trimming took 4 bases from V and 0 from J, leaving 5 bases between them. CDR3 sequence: CASSWGSTDTQYF. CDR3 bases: TGTGCCAGCAGCTGGGGAAGCACAGATACGCAGTATTTT.

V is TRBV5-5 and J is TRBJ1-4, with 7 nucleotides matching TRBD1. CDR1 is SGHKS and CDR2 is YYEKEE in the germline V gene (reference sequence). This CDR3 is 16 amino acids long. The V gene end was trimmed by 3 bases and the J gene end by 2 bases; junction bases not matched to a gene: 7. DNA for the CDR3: TGTGCCAGCAGCTGGAGGGGACAGTCTACTAATGAAAAACTGTTTTTT. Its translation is CASSWRGQSTNEKLFF.

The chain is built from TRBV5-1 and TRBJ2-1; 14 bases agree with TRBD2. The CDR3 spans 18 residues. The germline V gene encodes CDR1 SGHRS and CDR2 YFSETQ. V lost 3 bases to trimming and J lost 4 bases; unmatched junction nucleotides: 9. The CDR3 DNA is TGCGCCAGCAGCTCGAGGACTAGCGGGAGGTTAGCTTACAATGAGCAGTTCTTC. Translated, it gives CASSSRTSGRLAYNEQFF.

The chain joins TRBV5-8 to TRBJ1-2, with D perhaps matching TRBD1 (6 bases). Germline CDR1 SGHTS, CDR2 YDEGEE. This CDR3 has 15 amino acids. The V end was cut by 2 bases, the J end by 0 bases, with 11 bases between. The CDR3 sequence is CASSFWTAANYGYTF. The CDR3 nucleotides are TGTGCCAGCAGCTTCTGGACAGCGGCTAACTATGGCTACACCTTC. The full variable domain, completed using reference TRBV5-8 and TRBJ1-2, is EAGVTQSPTHLIKTRGQQATLRCSPISGHTSVYWYQQALGLGLQFLLWYDEGEERNRGNFPPRFSGRQFPNYSSELNVNALELEDSALYLCASSFWTAANYGYTFGSGTRLTVV.

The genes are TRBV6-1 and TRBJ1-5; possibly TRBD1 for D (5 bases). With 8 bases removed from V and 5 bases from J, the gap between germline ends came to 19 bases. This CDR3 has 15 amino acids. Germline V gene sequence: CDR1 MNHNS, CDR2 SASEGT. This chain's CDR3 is CASETRGQGYQPQHF. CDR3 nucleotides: TGTGCCAGCGAGACCAGAGGGCAGGGTTATCAGCCCCAGCATTTT.

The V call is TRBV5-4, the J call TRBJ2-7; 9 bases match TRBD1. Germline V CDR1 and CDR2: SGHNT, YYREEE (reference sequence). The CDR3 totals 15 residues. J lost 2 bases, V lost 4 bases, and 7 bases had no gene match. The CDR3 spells CASSGLTGGAYEQYF. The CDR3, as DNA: TGTGCCAGCAGCGGACTCACAGGGGGCGCCTACGAGCAGTACTTC.

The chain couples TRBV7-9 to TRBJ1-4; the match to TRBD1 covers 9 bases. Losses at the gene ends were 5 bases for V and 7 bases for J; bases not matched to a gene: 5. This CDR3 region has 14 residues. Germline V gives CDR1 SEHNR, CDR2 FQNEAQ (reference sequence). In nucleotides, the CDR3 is TGTGCCAGCAGCGAGCGGGGACAGGGTGAAAAACTGTTTTTT. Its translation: CASSERGQGEKLFF.

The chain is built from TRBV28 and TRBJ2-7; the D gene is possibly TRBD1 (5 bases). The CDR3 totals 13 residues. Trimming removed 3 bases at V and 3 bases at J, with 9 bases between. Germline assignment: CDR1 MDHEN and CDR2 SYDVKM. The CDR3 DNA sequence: TGTGCCAGCAGTTTGACAGCTTTCTACGAGCAGTACTTC. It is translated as CASSLTAFYEQYF. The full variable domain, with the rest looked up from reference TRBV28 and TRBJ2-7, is DVKVTQSSRYLVKRTGEKVFLECVQDMDHENMFWYRQDPGLGLRLIYFSYDVKMKEKGDIPEGYSVSREKKERFSLILESASTNQTSMYLCASSLTAFYEQYFGPGTRLTVT.